This TCR beta chain was recovered during a study of cytomegalovirus exposure and HLA in healthy donors. The PCR contained 60 Vbeta and 13 Jbeta primers. Produced via immunoSEQ multiplex PCR; TCRdb's table is partial and in-frame only. The sample has about 200,000 clones. This CDR3 spans 17 amino acids. What was sequenced was PBMCs. The receptor's source is a boy between 5 and 17 years old in good health and CMV-seronegative. The chain employs TRBV21-1 and TRBJ2-6; no DNA check was done on the table's D call, TRBD2. TRBV21-1 is deemed a pseudogene. The CDR3 here is CATRQPSEAGGANVLTF. The CDR3 bases are TGTGCCACCCGGCAACCCTCCGAAGCGGGTGGGGCCAACGTCCTGACTTTC.